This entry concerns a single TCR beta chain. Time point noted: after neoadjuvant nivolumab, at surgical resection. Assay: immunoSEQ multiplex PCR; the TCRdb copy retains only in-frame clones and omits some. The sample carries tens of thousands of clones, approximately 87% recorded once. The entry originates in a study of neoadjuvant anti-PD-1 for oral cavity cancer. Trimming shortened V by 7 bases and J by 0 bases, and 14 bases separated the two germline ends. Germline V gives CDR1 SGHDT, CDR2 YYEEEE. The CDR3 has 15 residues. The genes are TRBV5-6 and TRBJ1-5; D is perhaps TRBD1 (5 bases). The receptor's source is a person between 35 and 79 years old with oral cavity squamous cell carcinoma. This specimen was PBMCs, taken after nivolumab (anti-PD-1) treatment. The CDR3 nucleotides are TGTGCCAGCTCAAGCGGGGGGTTTAGCAATCAGCCCCAGCATTTT. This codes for CASSSGGFSNQPQHF.